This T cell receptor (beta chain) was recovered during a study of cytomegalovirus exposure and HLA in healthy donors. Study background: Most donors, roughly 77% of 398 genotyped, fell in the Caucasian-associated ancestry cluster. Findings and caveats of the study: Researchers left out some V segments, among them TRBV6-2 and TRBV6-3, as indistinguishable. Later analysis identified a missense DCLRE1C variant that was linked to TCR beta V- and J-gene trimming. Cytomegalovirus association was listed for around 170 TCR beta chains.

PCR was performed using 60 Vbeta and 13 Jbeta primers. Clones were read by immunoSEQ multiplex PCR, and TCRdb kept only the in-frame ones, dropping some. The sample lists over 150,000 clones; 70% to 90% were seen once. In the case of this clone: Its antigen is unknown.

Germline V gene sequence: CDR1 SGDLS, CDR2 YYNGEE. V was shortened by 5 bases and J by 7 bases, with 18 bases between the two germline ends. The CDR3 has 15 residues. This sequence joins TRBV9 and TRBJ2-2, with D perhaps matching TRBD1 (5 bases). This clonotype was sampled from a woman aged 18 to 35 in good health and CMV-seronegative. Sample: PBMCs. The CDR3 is CASSPRAQGIGELFF. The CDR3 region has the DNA TGTGCCAGCAGTCCCAGAGCTCAGGGCATCGGGGAGCTGTTTTTT.